This record looks at one TCR beta chain sequence and its context. This sample was taken from a study of blood T cell repertoires in COVID-19. Study context: COVID-19 samples collected from the United States, Italy and Spain covered acute and convalescent phases. Nucleic acid was either cDNA or gDNA, and it came from T cells, B-cell-depleted T cells, or PBMCs.

Per the original data handling: For nucleated cells, counts were estimated from reference gene primer amplification. Data came from immunoSEQ multiplex PCR; TCRdb stores just in-frame clones and leaves some out. V and J calls plus clone size are reproduced from that table; the DNA served to infer D and trimming. Here the sample spans about 130,000 clones, 88% being singletons. Germline V gene lookup returns CDR1 MNHNS and CDR2 SASEGT. The V and J ends lost 6 bases and 4 bases, in that order; junction bases with no gene match: 11. CDR3 length: 15 amino acids. J is TRBJ2-5 and V is TRBV6-1; TRBD2 matches 7 bases. Sequencing was done on a sample of peripheral blood. This clonotype was obtained from a man in his forties or fifties with acute or convalescent COVID-19. The CDR3 DNA is TGTGCCAGCAGACCTGGACTAGGTACTGGAGAGACCCAGTACTTC. Translated, it gives CASRPGLGTGETQYF.